This T cell receptor beta chain was profiled in a study of cytomegalovirus exposure and HLA in healthy donors. Trimming removed 1 base at V and 12 bases at J, with 9 bases between. Germline V gene sequence: CDR1 SQVTM, CDR2 ANQGSEA. This CDR3 region has 11 residues. Method: immunoSEQ multiplex PCR; TCRdb's copy keeps in-frame clones and lacks some. The sample consists of about 130,000 clones, 80% to 90% of them appearing once. This chain uses TRBV29-1 with TRBJ1-4; D is undetermined. The TCR sequence derives from a woman younger than 30 in good health and CMV-seropositive. The sequenced sample was PBMCs. The CDR3 protein is CSVEAATELFF. The DNA for the CDR3 is TGCAGCGTTGAAGCAGCGACGGAACTGTTTTTT.